This TCR beta chain was retrieved from a study of CD8 T cells in Susac syndrome. Random hexamers were used to reverse transcribe roughly 0.45 to 1 ug of RNA. TCRdb redid the calling of the immunoSEQ multiplex PCR reads with MiXCR, one entry per CDR3 protein. The table has about 130,000 distinct CDR3 sequences, about 95% seen once. Germline CDR1 SGHTA, CDR2 FQGNSA. Between the trimmed V and J ends, which lost 5 bases and 5 bases, there was a span of 12 bases. This CDR3 has 13 amino acids. The sequenced target, TCR beta, came from blood CD8+ and CD4+ T cells. The sequence derives from a human donor in good health. Sequenced material: CD4+ T cells from PBMCs. The chain carries TRBV7-2 and TRBJ2-5; D is uncertain. CDR3 in amino acids: CASSAAVMETQYF. CDR3 bases: TGTGCCAGCAGCGCGGCAGTAATGGAGACCCAGTACTTC.